This record looks at one T cell receptor beta chain sequence and its context. Antigen specificity is unknown. Over chemoradiotherapy, repertoires were sampled more than once. The sample originates from a study of chemoradiotherapy in HPV16-positive cancers. Findings and limits, study-wide: Candidate HPV-specific clones and E7-related TCR motifs grew in tumor during treatment.

Using immunoSEQ multiplex PCR, the repertoire was profiled, and TCRdb retains in-frame clones only, with some absent. The sample lists about 17,000 clones; about nine tenths were seen once. This CDR3 is built from 15 residues. Germline lookup yields CDR1 WNHNN and CDR2 SYGVQD (reference sequence). Trimming took 3 bases from V and 6 from J, leaving 15 bases between them. The chain uses TRBV10-1 and TRBJ2-1; no clear D gene. The material sequenced was blood, taken from a patient who underwent chemoradiotherapy. The sequence derives from a human donor with HPV-associated anogenital cancer. The CDR3 nucleotides are TGCGCCAGCAGTGACCCAAGGGCCCCACCCAATGAGCAGTTCTTC. This translates into CASSDPRAPPNEQFF.